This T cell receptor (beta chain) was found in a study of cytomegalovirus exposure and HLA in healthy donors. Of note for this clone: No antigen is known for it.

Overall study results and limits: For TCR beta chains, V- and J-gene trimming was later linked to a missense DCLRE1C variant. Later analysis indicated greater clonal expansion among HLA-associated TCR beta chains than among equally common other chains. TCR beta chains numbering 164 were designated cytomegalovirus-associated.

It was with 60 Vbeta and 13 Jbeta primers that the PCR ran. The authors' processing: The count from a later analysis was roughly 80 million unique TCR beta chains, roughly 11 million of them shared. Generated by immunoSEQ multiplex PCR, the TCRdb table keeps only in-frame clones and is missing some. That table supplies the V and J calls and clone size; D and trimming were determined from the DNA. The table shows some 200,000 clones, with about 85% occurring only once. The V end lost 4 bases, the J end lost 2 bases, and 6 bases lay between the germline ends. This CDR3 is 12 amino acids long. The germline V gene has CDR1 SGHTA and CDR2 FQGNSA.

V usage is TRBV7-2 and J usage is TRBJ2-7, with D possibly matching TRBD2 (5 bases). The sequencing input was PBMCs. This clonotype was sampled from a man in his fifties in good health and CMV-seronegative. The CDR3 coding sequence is TGTGCCAGCAGCTCCGGGACCTACGAGCAGTACTTC. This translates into CASSSGTYEQYF.